The clone carrying this TCR beta chain has just a few counts. These data come from a study of blood T cell repertoires in COVID-19. Seattle researchers signed up patients amid active infection and tracked them longitudinally. As originally analysed: Reference gene primer amplification gave nucleated cell count estimates. Libraries were prepared by immunoSEQ multiplex PCR; TCRdb keeps only in-frame clonotypes and omits some of them. The DNA gave D and trimming, while V, J and clone size come from that table. This sample has hundreds of thousands of clones, with 87% found just once. The receptor was isolated from a woman aged 45-60 years with COVID-19, enrolled during active disease. The sample consisted of peripheral blood.

The CDR3 reads CASSQDFTSGANEQFF. The CDR3, as DNA: TGCGCCAGCAGCCAAGATTTTACTAGCGGAGCCAATGAGCAGTTCTTC. The chain links TRBV4-3 to TRBJ2-1; TRBD2 matches 8 bases. With V trimmed by 0 bases and J by 6 bases, 7 bases remained unmatched. The CDR3 covers 16 residues. The germline CDR1 and CDR2 sequences are LGHNA and YSLEER.